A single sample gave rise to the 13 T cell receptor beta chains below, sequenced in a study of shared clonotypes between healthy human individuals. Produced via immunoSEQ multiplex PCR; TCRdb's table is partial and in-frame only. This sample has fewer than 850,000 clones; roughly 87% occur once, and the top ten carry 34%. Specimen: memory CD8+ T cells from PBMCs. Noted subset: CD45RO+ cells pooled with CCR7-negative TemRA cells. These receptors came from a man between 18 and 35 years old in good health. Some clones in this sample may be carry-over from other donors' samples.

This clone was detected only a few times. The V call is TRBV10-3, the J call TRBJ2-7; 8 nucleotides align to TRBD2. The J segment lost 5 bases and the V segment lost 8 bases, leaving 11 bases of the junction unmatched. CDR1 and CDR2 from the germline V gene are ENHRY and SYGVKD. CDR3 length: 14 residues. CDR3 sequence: CAIATFAGGHEQYF. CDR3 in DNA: TGTGCCATCGCTACGTTCGCGGGGGGCCACGAGCAGTACTTC.

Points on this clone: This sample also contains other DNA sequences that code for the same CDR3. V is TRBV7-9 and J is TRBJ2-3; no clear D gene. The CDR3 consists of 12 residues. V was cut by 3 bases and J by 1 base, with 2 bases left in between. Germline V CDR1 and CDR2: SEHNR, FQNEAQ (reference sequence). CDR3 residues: CASSFGTDTQYF. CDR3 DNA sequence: TGTGCCAGCAGCTTCGGCACAGATACGCAGTATTTT.

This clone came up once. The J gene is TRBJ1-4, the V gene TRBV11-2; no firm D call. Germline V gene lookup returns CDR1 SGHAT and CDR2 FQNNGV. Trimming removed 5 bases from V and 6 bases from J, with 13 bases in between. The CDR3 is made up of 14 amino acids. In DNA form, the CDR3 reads TGTGCCAGCAGCGTCAGCCTACTAGATGAAAAACTGTTTTTT. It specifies CASSVSLLDEKLFF.

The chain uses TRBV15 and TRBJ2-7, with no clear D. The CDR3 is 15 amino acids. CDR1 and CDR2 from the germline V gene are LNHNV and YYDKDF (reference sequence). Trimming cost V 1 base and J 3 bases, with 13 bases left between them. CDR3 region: CATSRVGGLGYEQYF. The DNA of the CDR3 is TGTGCCACCAGCAGAGTGGGCGGCCTAGGCTACGAGCAGTACTTC. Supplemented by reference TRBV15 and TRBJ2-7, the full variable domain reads DAMVIQNPRYQVTQFGKPVTLSCSQTLNHNVMYWYQQKSSQAPKLLFHYYDKDFNNEADTPDNFQSRRPNTSFCFLDIRSPGLGDTAMYLCATSRVGGLGYEQYFGPGTRLTVT.

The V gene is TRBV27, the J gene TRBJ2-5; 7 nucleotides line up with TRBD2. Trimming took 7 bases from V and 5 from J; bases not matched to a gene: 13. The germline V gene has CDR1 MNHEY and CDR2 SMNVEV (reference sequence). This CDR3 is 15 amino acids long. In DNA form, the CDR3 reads TGTGCCAGCATCCCAACGGGAGGACGGGGGGAGACCCAGTACTTC. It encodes CASIPTGGRGETQYF.

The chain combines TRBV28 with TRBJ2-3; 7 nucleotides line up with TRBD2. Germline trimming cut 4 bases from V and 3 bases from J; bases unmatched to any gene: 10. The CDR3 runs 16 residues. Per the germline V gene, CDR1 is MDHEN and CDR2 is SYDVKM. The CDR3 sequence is CASSSTLERETDTQYF. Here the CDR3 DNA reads TGTGCCAGCAGTTCAACCCTTGAGCGGGAAACAGATACGCAGTATTTT.

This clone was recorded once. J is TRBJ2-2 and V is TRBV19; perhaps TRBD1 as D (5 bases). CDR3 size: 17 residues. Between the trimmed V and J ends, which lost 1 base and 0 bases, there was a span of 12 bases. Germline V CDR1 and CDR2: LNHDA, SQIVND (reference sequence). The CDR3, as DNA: TGTGCCAGTAGTATAGCCCTGGCAGGGACGAACACCGGGGAGCTGTTTTTT. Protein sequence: CASSIALAGTNTGELFF.

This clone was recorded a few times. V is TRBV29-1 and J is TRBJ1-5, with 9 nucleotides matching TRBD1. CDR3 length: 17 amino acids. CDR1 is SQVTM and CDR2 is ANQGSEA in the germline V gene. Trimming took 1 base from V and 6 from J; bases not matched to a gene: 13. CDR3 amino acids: CSVEVPGGQGIPQPQHF. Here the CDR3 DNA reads TGCAGCGTTGAAGTGCCCGGGGGACAGGGAATTCCTCAGCCCCAGCATTTT.

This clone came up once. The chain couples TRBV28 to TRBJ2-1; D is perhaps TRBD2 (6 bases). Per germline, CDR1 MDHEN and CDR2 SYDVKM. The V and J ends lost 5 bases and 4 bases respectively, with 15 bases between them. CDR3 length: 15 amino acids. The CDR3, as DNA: TGTGCCAGCAGTCCGCCGGGGGAAGCTTACAATGAGCAGTTCTTC. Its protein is CASSPPGEAYNEQFF.

The CDR3 nucleotides are TGTGCCAGTAGTATTCTGGGACAGGGGGAAGGCTACACCTTC. Translation gives CASSILGQGEGYTF. The chain joins TRBV19 to TRBJ1-2, with 11 bases identical to TRBD1. The CDR3 has 14 amino acids. Germline values: CDR1 LNHDA, CDR2 SQIVND (reference sequence). V was pared by 3 bases and J by 8 bases, with 5 bases of the junction left unmatched.

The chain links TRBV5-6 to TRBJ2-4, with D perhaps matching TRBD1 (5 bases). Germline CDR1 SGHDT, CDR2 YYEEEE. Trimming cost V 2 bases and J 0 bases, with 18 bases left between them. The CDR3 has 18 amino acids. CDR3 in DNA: TGTGCCAGCAGCTTCGGGCCCAGTAAAGGGGTAGCCAAAAACATTCAGTACTTC. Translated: CASSFGPSKGVAKNIQYF. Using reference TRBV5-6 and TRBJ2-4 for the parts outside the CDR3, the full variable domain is DAGVTQSPTHLIKTRGQQVTLRCSPKSGHDTVSWYQQALGQGPQFIFQYYEEEERQRGNFPDRFSGHQFPNYSSELNVNALLLGDSALYLCASSFGPSKGVAKNIQYFGAGTRLSVL.

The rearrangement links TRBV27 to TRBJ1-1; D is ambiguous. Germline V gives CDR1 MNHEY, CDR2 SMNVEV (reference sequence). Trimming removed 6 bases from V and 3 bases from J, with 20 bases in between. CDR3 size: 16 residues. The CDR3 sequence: CASSLRLGGHYTEAFF. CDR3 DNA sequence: TGTGCCAGCAGCCTCCGGCTCGGAGGGCACTACACTGAAGCTTTCTTT.

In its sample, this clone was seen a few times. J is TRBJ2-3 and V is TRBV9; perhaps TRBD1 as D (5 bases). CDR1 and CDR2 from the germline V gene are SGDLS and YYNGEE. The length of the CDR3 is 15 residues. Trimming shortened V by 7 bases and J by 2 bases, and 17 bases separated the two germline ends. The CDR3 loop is CASRLGRTHTDTQYF. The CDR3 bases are TGTGCCAGCCGCCTCGGGCGGACACACACAGATACGCAGTATTTT.